Each of the 19 T cell receptor beta chains below was sequenced from the same sample in a study of shared clonotypes between healthy human individuals. Sequencing was performed with immunoSEQ multiplex PCR; in TCRdb, only in-frame clones are kept and a portion is missing. The table includes approximately 1,500,000 clones, nearly 99% detected once. The sequencing input was naive CD4+ T cells sorted from blood. The sample's subset: CD45RA+ positively selected. These receptors all come from a man aged 25-45 years in good health.

Only one count was recorded for this clone. The chain carries TRBV5-4 and TRBJ1-4; perhaps TRBD1 as D (5 bases). Germline CDR1 and CDR2: SGHNT and YYREEE (reference sequence). V lost 4 bases to trimming and J lost 8 bases, with 21 bases between them. This CDR3 has 16 residues. CDR3: CASSPTGGRGLEKLFF. CDR3 sequence (DNA): TGTGCCAGCAGCCCGACCGGCGGGAGGGGACTCGAAAAACTGTTTTTT. The entire variable domain, with the rest obtained from reference TRBV5-4 and TRBJ1-4, is as follows: ETGVTQSPTHLIKTRGQQVTLRCSSQSGHNTVSWYQQALGQGPQFIFQYYREEENGRGNFPPRFSGLQFPNYSSELNVNALELDDSALYLCASSPTGGRGLEKLFFGSGTQLSVL.

The chain combines TRBV14 with TRBJ2-1; TRBD1 is a possible D gene (5 bases). Germline values: CDR1 SGHDN, CDR2 FVKESK. Between the trimmed V and J ends, which lost 1 base and 5 bases, there was a span of 12 bases. The CDR3 sequence is 15 residues long. CDR3 in DNA: TGTGCCAGCAGCCAAGTATTAGCAGGGAACAATGAGCAGTTCTTC. Translation gives CASSQVLAGNNEQFF.

This chain connects TRBV5-1 to TRBJ1-1, with D possibly TRBD1 on 5 matching bases. V was pared by 5 bases and J by 1 base, with 12 bases between. The CDR3 has 14 amino acids. The germline gives CDR1 SGHRS, CDR2 YFSETQ. The CDR3 spells CASRLQVSNTEAFF. The CDR3 nucleotides are TGCGCCAGCAGATTACAGGTTTCGAACACTGAAGCTTTCTTT.

The chain uses TRBV29-1 and TRBJ2-4; D could derive from TRBD1 or TRBD2 (5 bases each). The length of the CDR3 is 14 residues. Germline assignment: CDR1 SQVTM and CDR2 ANQGSEA. V lost 6 bases and J 1 base, leaving 13 bases between the germline ends. The CDR3 here is CSVGHPGAKNIQYF. In DNA form, the CDR3 reads TGCAGCGTCGGACACCCGGGGGCCAAAAACATTCAGTACTTC.

The chain carries TRBV15 and TRBJ1-2; D not resolved. The V gene lost 0 bases and the J gene lost 1 base, with 15 bases spanning the gap. The germline CDR1 and CDR2 sequences are LNHNV and YYDKDF (reference sequence). The CDR3 runs to 17 residues. The CDR3 DNA sequence: TGTGCCACCAGCAGAGAGGGGATGGCTCCCCTTAACTATGGCTACACCTTC. Translated, it gives CATSREGMAPLNYGYTF.

The chain joins TRBV2 to TRBJ1-2; no firm D call. With 2 bases removed from V and 1 base from J, the gap between germline ends came to 5 bases. CDR1 is SNHLY and CDR2 is FYNNEI in the germline V gene. This CDR3 contains 13 residues. The DNA for the CDR3 is TGTGCCAGCAGTGAACAAATTAACTATGGCTACACCTTC. Protein product: CASSEQINYGYTF.

V and J are TRBV28 and TRBJ2-2, with 12 bases matching TRBD1. The germline V gene has CDR1 MDHEN and CDR2 SYDVKM. This CDR3 is 16 amino acids long. With V trimmed by 10 bases and J by 5 bases, 11 bases remained unmatched. DNA for the CDR3: TGTGCCACCTCAGTTTGGGGACAGGGGGCTACCGGGGAGCTGTTTTTT. Its protein product is CATSVWGQGATGELFF.

The chain carries TRBV11-3 and TRBJ2-2; D is possibly TRBD2 (5 bases). The CDR3 has 12 amino acids. V was shortened by 8 bases and J by 7 bases, with 11 bases between the two germline ends. Germline CDR1 is SGHNT and CDR2 is YENEEA. CDR3 bases: TGTGCCAGCTCAGAGGGCGTCGGGGAGCTGTTTTTT. Protein sequence: CASSEGVGELFF.

Turning to this clone: Other DNA sequences within the sample encode an identical CDR3. The V and J genes are TRBV5-4 and TRBJ2-3, with D possibly TRBD2 on 5 matching bases. The V gene lost 0 bases and the J gene lost 4 bases, with 6 bases spanning the gap. The CDR3 runs 13 residues. Germline V lookup: CDR1 SGHNT, CDR2 YYREEE (reference sequence). CDR3 in DNA: TGTGCCAGCAGCTTGGCAGCGGCAGATACGCAGTATTTT. This sequence encodes CASSLAAADTQYF.

This clone came up once. In the same sample, other DNA sequences code for this CDR3. The CDR3 loop reads CASSGTSGSSYEQYF. In nucleotides, the CDR3 is TGTGCCAGCAGTGGAACTAGCGGAAGCTCCTACGAGCAGTACTTC. This chain uses TRBV6-1 with TRBJ2-7; 8 bases align to TRBD2. J gave up 0 bases and V 4 bases, and 5 bases lay outside the gene matches. There are 15 residues in the CDR3. Germline V gives CDR1 MNHNS, CDR2 SASEGT.

This chain uses TRBV4-2 with TRBJ2-1; TRBD2 might be the D (6 bases). The CDR3 consists of 15 residues. Looked up from germline, CDR1 is LGHNA and CDR2 is YNFKEQ. The V end was cut by 4 bases, the J end by 2 bases, with 12 bases between. CDR3 nucleotide sequence: TGTGCCAGCAGCCTCCCGGGACTCCCCTACAATGAGCAGTTCTTC. Translating it yields CASSLPGLPYNEQFF.

The chain employs TRBV2 and TRBJ2-7, with a weak D call TRBD1 (5 bases). Germline-derived CDR1 and CDR2 are SNHLY and FYNNEI. With 10 bases removed from V and 0 bases from J, the gap between germline ends came to 19 bases. The CDR3 runs to 15 residues. This CDR3 is CANDPTVISSYEQYF. CDR3 DNA: TGTGCCAACGATCCGACAGTTATTAGCTCCTACGAGCAGTACTTC.

The CDR3, as DNA: TGTGCCAGCAGTGAGGGGACAGGAGAGACCCAGTACTTC. It yields the protein CASSEGTGETQYF. This chain links TRBV2 with TRBJ2-5; 8 positions agree with TRBD1. CDR3 length: 13 amino acids. Germline V CDR1 and CDR2: SNHLY, FYNNEI. V trimming: 3 bases; J trimming: 4 bases; junction bases outside the gene matches: 1.

V is TRBV5-1 and J is TRBJ2-5; D remains ambiguous. From germline, CDR1 is SGHRS and CDR2 YFSETQ. CDR3 length: 14 amino acids. V lost 4 bases and J lost 2, with 12 bases in between. DNA for the CDR3: TGCGCCAGCAGCCCACGGAGATTTCAAGAGACCCAGTACTTC. This gives the protein CASSPRRFQETQYF. Full variable domain (outside the CDR3, taken from reference TRBV5-1 and TRBJ2-5): KAGVTQTPRYLIKTRGQQVTLSCSPISGHRSVSWYQQTPGQGLQFLFEYFSETQRNKGNFPGRFSGRQFSNSRSEMNVSTLELGDSALYLCASSPRRFQETQYFGPGTRLLVL.

The rearrangement joins TRBV7-2 to TRBJ2-7, with D tentatively TRBD1 or TRBD2 (5 bases each). V dropped 4 bases and J dropped 3 bases, with 13 bases sitting between them. The CDR3 extends over 14 amino acids. Per germline, CDR1 SGHTA and CDR2 FQGNSA. CDR3 coding DNA: TGTGCCAGCAGCTCGTTGTGGGGGTTCTACGAGCAGTACTTC. Residues: CASSSLWGFYEQYF.

V gene TRBV28 combines with J gene TRBJ1-4, with 12 bases that match TRBD1. The ends lost 8 bases at V and 11 bases at J; junction bases unmatched: 3. Looked up from germline, CDR1 is MDHEN and CDR2 is SYDVKM. The CDR3 is made up of 12 amino acids. CDR3 amino acids: CASGTGGVKLFF. The CDR3 DNA is TGTGCCAGCGGGACAGGGGGCGTTAAACTGTTTTTT.

The chain uses TRBV7-2 and TRBJ2-7, with 7 bases aligning to TRBD1. The CDR3 has 14 residues. V lost 5 bases and J lost 6; bases outside the gene matches: 10. Germline V gene lookup returns CDR1 SGHTA and CDR2 FQGNSA. The CDR3 region is CASSKKTGTAEQYF. In DNA form, the CDR3 reads TGTGCCAGCAGCAAAAAGACAGGGACCGCCGAGCAGTACTTC. Full variable domain (outside the CDR3, taken from reference TRBV7-2 and TRBJ2-7): GAGVSQSPSNKVTEKGKDVELRCDPISGHTALYWYRQSLGQGLEFLIYFQGNSAPDKSGLPSDRFSAERTGGSVSTLTIQRTQQEDSAVYLCASSKKTGTAEQYFGPGTRLTVT.

The chain has TRBV13 and TRBJ2-3; TRBD1 aligns across 7 bases. CDR1 is PRHDT, CDR2 FYEKMQ, per germline (reference sequence). This CDR3 is built from 14 residues. J gave up 1 base and V 5 bases, and 3 bases lay outside the gene matches. CDR3 sequence: CASSPTGGTDTQYF. The DNA of the CDR3 is TGTGCCAGCAGCCCTACAGGGGGCACAGATACGCAGTATTTT.

The gene calls are TRBV19 and TRBJ2-3, with 7 bases fitting TRBD2. This CDR3 is 15 amino acids long. From germline, CDR1 is LNHDA and CDR2 SQIVND (reference sequence). V was pared by 1 base and J by 4 bases, with 5 bases of the junction left unmatched. DNA for the CDR3: TGTGCCAGTAGTATAGCTGCGGGGGTCCCAGATACGCAGTATTTT. This sequence encodes CASSIAAGVPDTQYF. The full variable domain, with the rest looked up from reference TRBV19 and TRBJ2-3, is DGGITQSPKYLFRKEGQNVTLSCEQNLNHDAMYWYRQDPGQGLRLIYYSQIVNDFQKGDIAEGYSVSREKKESFPLTVTSAQKNPTAFYLCASSIAAGVPDTQYFGPGTRLTVL.